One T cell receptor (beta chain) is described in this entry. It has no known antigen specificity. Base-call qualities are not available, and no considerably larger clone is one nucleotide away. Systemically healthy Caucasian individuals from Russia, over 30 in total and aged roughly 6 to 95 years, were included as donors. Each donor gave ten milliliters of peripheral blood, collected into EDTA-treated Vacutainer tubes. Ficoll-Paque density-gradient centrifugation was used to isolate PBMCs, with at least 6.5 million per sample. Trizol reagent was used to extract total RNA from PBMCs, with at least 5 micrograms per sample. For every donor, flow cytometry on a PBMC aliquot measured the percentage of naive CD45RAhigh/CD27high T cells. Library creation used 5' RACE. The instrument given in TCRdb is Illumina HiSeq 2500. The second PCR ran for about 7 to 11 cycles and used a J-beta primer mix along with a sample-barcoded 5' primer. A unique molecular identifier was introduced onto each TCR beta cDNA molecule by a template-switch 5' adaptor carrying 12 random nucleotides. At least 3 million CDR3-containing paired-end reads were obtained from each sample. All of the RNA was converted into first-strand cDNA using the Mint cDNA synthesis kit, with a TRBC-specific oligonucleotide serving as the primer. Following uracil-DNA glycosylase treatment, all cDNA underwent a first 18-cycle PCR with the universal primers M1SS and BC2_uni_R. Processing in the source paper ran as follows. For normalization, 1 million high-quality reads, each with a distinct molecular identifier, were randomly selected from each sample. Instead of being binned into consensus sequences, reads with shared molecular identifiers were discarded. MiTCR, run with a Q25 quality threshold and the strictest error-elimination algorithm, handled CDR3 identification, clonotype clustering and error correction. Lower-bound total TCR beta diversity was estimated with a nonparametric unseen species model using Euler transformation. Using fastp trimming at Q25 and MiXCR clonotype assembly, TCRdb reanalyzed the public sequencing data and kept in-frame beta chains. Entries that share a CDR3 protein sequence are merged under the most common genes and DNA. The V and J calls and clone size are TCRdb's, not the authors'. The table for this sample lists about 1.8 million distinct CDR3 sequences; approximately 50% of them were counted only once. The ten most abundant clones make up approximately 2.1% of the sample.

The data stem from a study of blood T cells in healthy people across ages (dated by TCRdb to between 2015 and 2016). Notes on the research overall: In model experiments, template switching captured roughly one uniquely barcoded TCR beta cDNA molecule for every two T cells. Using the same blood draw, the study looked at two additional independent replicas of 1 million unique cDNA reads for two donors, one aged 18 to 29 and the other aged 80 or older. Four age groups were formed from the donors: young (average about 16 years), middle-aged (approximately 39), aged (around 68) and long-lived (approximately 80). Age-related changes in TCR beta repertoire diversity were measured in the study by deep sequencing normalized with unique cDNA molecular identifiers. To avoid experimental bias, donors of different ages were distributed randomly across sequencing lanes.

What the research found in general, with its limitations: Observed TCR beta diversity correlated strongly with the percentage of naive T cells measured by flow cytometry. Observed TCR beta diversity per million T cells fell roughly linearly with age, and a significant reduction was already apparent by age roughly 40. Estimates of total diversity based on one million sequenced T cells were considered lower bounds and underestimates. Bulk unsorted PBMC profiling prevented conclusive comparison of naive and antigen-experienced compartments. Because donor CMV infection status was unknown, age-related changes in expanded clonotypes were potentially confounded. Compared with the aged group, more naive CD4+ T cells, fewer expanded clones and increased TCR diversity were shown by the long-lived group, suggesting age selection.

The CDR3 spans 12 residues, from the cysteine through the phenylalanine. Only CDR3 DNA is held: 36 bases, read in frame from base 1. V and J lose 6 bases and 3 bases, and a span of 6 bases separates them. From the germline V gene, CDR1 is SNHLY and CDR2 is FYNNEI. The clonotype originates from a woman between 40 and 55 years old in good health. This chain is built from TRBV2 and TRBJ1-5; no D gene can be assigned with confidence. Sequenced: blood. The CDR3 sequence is CASSPFNQPQHF. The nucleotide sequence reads TGTGCCAGCAGCCCTTTCAATCAGCCCCAGCATTTT.